This TCR beta chain emerged from a study of cytomegalovirus exposure and HLA in healthy donors. Study conclusions and caveats: TCR beta chains associated with HLA were, in a later analysis, more clonally expanded than equally common others. Sequencing had likely introduced a cluster of highly shared sequence variants as an artifact. Upon later analysis, TCR association rates were observed to vary by HLA locus, being highest for DRB1 and lowest for HLA-C.

PCR employed 60 Vbeta and 13 Jbeta primers. Assay used: immunoSEQ multiplex PCR; TCRdb lists only in-frame clones, some missing. The data contain some 100,000 clones, around three quarters of them seen just once; the ten biggest clones take up over 13%. The CDR3 has 14 residues. V lost 3 bases, J lost 14 bases, and 14 bases stayed unmatched. The germline V gene has CDR1 MRHNA and CDR2 SNTAGT. With respect to this clone: Its antigen is unidentified.

This chain joins TRBV6-4 and TRBJ2-3, with 7 nucleotides matching TRBD2. The TCR originated in a woman in her forties or fifties in good health and CMV-seropositive. Material: PBMCs. The CDR3 loop reads CASSETSGGSLRYF. The CDR3 nucleotides read TGTGCCAGCAGTGAAACCTCCGGCGGGAGTCTGCGGTATTTT.